This T cell receptor (beta chain) was observed in a study of Graves' ophthalmopathy and Graves' hyperthyroidism. Study-level results: Detection in blood was also observed for most expanded thyroid clonotypes above 0.001 frequency.

The germline CDR1 and CDR2 sequences are MGHRA and YSYEKL. V shed 1 base and J 5 bases; nucleotides not matched to a gene: 13. The CDR3 has 17 amino acids. Transcripts of RNA were the source for amplifying TCR beta CDR3 regions. The workflow started with a first-round RT-PCR run with HTBI primers and then moved on to a second-round multiplex PCR. TCRdb re-analysed the multiplex PCR reads in MiXCR, keeping a single row per CDR3 protein. The sample contains some 410,000 distinct CDR3 sequences, under 25% of which appear only once. Turning to this clonotype: Its antigen is still unknown.

Aged 18 to 65, hyperthyroidism patients had new diagnoses of under 2 months' duration. Clinicians made diagnoses from clinical symptoms, serum thyroxine, TRAb, thyroid ultrasound and orbital computed tomography. V is TRBV4-1 and J is TRBJ2-7; 8 bases are a match to TRBD2. This TCR came from a woman under 30 with stable Graves' hyperthyroidism. What was sequenced was peripheral blood. CDR3 sequence reads: CASSQVGLTGGQNEQYF. The CDR3 bases are TGCGCCAGCAGCCAAGTCGGTCTAACGGGGGGGCAGAACGAGCAGTACTTC.